This T cell receptor beta chain is from a study of cytomegalovirus exposure and HLA in healthy donors. General study results and limits: Being indistinguishable, some V segments were excluded, TRBV6-2 and TRBV6-3 among them.

The ends were cut back, 6 bases at V and 6 bases at J, with 11 bases in the middle. Looked up from germline, CDR1 is MNHEY and CDR2 is SVGAGI. The CDR3 length is 12 residues. Amplification used 60 Vbeta primers and 13 Jbeta primers. Clones were read by immunoSEQ multiplex PCR, and TCRdb kept only the in-frame ones, dropping some. The data contain some 150,000 clones, roughly 79% of them singletons. Remarks on this clone: The antigen remains undetermined.

The TCR comes from a middle-aged man in good health and CMV-seropositive. The chain is built from TRBV6-5 and TRBJ1-2; perhaps TRBD1 as D (6 bases). Sequences were obtained from PBMCs. The CDR3 loop reads CASRPTGNGYTF. The CDR3 nucleotides read TGTGCCAGCAGGCCTACAGGGAATGGCTACACCTTC.